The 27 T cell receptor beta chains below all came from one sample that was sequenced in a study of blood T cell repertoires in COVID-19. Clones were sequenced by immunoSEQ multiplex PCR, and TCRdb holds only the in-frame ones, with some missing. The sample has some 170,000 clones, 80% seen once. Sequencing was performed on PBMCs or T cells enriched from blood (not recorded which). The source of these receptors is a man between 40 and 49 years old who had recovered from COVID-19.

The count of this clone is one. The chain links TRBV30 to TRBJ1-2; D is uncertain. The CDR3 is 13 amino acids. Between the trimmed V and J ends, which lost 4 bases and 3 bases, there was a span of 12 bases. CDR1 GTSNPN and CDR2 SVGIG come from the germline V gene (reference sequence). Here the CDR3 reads CAWTHAVHYGYTF. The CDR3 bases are TGTGCCTGGACCCACGCAGTACACTATGGCTACACCTTC.

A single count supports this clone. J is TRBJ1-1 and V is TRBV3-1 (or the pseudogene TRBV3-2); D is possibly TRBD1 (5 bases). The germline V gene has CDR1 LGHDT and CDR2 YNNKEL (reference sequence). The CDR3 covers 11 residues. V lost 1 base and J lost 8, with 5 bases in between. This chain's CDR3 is CASSQGQEAFF. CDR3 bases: TGTGCCAGCAGCCAAGGACAGGAAGCTTTCTTT.

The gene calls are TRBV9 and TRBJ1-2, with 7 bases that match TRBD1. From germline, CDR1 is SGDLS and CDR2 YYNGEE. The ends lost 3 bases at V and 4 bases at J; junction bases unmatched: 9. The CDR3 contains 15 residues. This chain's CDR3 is CASSETPTGVYGYTF. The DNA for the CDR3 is TGTGCCAGCAGCGAAACCCCAACAGGGGTCTATGGCTACACCTTC.

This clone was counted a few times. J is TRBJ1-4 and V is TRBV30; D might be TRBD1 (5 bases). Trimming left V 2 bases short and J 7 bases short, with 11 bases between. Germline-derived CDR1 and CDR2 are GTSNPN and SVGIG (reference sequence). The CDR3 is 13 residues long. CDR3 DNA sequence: TGTGCCTGGAGTCGGGGGAGTGGTGAAAAACTGTTTTTT. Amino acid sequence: CAWSRGSGEKLFF.

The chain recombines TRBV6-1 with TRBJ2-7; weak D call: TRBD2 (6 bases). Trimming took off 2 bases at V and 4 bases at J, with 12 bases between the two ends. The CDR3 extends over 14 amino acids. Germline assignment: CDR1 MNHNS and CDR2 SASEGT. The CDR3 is CASSEKGLHYEQYV. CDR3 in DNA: TGTGCCAGCAGTGAAAAAGGACTACATTACGAGCAGTACGTC.

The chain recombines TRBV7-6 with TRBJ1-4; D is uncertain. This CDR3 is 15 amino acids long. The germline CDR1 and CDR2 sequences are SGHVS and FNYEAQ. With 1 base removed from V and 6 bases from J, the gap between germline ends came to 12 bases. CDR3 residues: CASSLVSGLDEKLFF. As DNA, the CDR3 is TGTGCCAGCAGCTTAGTTTCAGGACTAGATGAAAAACTGTTTTTT.

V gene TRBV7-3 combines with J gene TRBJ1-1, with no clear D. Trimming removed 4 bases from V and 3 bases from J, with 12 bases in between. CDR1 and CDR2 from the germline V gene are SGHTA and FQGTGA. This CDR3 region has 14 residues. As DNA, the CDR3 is TGTGCCAGCAGCTCCGGGATGGGGTACACTGAAGCTTTCTTT. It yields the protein CASSSGMGYTEAFF.

CDR3 region: CASSPPGTVALSSGNTIYF. CDR3 coding DNA: TGTGCCAGCTCACCACCAGGGACAGTTGCGCTTTCTTCTGGAAACACCATATATTTT. This chain uses TRBV18 with TRBJ1-3; 7 bases match TRBD1. CDR1 is KGHSH and CDR2 is LQKENI in the germline V gene. With 0 bases clipped from V and 1 base from J, the junction kept 12 bases outside the gene matches. There are 19 residues in the CDR3.

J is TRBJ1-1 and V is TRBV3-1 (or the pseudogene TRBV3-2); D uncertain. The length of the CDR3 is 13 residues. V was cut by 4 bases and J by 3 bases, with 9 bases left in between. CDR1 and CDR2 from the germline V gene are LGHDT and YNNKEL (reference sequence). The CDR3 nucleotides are TGTGCCAGCAGCCTTACAGACCACACTGAAGCTTTCTTT. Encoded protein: CASSLTDHTEAFF.

The CDR3 reads CASSLYGGNTEAFF. The CDR3 nucleotides read TGCGCCAGCAGCCTTTACGGCGGAAACACTGAAGCTTTCTTT. J is TRBJ1-1 and V is TRBV5-1; D not certain. Germline values: CDR1 SGHRS, CDR2 YFSETQ. The CDR3 covers 14 residues. Trimming removed 4 bases from V and 2 bases from J, with 12 bases in between.

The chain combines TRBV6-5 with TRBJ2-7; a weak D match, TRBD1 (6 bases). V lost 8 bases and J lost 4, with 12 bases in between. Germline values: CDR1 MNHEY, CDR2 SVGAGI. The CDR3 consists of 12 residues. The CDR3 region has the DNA TGTGCCAGCGTAAACAGGGAATACGAGCAGTACTTC. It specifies CASVNREYEQYF.

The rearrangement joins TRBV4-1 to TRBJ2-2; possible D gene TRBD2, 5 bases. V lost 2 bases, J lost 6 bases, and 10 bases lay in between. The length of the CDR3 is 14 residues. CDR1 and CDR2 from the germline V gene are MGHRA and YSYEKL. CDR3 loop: CASSQTAGAGELFF. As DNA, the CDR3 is TGCGCCAGCAGCCAAACGGCCGGGGCCGGGGAGCTGTTTTTT.

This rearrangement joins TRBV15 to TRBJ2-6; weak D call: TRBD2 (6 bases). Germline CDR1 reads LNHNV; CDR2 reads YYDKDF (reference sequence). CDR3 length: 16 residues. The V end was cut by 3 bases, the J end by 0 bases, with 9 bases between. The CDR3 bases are TGTGCCACCAGCAGGGGGGGTCCCTCTGGGGCCAACGTCCTGACTTTC. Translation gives CATSRGGPSGANVLTF.

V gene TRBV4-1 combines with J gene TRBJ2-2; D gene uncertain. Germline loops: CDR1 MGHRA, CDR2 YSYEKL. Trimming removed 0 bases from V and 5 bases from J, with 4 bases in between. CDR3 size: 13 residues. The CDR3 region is CASSQERTGELFF. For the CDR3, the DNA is TGCGCCAGCAGCCAAGAGAGAACCGGGGAGCTGTTTTTT.

The CDR3: CASSLGQNNEKLFF. In DNA form, the CDR3 reads TGCGCCAGCAGCTTGGGGCAGAATAATGAAAAACTGTTTTTT. This chain links TRBV5-1 with TRBJ1-4; D remains unclear. This CDR3 is built from 14 residues. V lost 0 bases, J lost 4 bases, and 7 bases lay in between. In germline, CDR1 is SGHRS, CDR2 YFSETQ.

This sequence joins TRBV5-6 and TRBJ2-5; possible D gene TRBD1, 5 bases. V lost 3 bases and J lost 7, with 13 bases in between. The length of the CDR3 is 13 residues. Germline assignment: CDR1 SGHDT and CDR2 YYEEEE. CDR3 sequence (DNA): TGTGCCAGCAGCTCGAGTGCCCAGGGGACCCAGTACTTC. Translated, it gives CASSSSAQGTQYF.

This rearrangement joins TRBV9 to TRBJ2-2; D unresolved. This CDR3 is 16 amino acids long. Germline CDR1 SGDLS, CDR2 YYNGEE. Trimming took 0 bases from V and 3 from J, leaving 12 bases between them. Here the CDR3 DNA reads TGTGCCAGCAGCGTAGGGGTCCAGGCGTACACCGGGGAGCTGTTTTTT. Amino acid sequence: CASSVGVQAYTGELFF.

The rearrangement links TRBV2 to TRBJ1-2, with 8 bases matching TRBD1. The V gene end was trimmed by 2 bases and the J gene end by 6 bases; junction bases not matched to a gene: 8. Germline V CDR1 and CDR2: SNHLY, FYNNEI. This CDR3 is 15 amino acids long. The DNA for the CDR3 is TGTGCCAGCAGTGAATACCGGACAGGGTACCATGGCTACACCTTC. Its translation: CASSEYRTGYHGYTF.

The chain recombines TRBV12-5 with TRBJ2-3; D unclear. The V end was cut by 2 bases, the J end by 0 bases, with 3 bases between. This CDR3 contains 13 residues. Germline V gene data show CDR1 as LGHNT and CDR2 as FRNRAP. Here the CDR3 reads CASGLQSTDTQYF. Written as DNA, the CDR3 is TGTGCTAGTGGTTTGCAAAGCACAGATACGCAGTATTTT.

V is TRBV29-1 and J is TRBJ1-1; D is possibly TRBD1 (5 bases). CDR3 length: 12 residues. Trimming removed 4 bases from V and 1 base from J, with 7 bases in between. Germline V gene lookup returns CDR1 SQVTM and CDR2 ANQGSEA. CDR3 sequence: CSVGGQNTEAFF. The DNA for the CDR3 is TGCAGCGTTGGAGGACAGAACACTGAAGCTTTCTTT.

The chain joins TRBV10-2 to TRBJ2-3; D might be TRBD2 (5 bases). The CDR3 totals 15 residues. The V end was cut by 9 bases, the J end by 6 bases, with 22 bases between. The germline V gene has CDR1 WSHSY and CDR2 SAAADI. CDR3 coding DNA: TGCGCCAGTGTGGGCCGGCCATCCGGACTGGATACGCAGTATTTT. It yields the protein CASVGRPSGLDTQYF.

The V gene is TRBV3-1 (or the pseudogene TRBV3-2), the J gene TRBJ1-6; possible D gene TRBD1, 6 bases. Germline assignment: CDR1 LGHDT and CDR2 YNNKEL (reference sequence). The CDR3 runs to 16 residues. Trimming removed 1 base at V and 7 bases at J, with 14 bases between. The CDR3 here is CASSQGRGPRNSPLHF. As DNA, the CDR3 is TGTGCCAGCAGCCAAGGCAGGGGACCTCGGAATTCACCCCTCCACTTT.

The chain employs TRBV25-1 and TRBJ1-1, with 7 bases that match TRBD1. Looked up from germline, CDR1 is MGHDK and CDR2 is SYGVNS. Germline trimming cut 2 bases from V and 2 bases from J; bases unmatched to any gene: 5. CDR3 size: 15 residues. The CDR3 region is CASSEAQGQNTEAFF. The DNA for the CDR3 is TGTGCCAGCAGTGAAGCACAGGGGCAAAACACTGAAGCTTTCTTT.

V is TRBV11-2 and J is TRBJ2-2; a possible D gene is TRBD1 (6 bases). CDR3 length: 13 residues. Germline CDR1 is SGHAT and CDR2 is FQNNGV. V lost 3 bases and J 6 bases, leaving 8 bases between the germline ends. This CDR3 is CASSFQGSGELFF. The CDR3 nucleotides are TGTGCCAGCAGCTTCCAGGGGTCCGGGGAGCTGTTTTTT.

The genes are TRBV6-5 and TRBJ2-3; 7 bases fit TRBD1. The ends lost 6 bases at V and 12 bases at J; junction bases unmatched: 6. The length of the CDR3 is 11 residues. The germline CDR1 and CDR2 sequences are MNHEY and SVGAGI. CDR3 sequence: CASSDRARQYF. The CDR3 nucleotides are TGTGCCAGCAGCGACAGGGCGCGCCAGTATTTT.

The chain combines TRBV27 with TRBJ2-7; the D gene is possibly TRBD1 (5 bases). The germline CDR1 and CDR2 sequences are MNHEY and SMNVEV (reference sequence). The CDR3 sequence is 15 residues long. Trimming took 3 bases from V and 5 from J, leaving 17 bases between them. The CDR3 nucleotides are TGTGCCAGCAGTTTTGAGGCTGGCAGGGCGCACGAGCAGTACTTC. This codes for CASSFEAGRAHEQYF.

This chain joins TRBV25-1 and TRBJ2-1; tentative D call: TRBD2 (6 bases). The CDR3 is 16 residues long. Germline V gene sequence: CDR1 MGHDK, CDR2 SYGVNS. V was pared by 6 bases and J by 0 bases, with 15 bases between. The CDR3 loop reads CASSAAGLSSYNEQFF. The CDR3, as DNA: TGTGCCAGCAGCGCGGCGGGGTTGAGCTCCTACAATGAGCAGTTCTTC.